This TCR beta chain was identified in a study of shared clonotypes between healthy human individuals. Naive-designated CD8 cells lacked CD45RO, were positively enriched for CCR7, and omitted terminally differentiated effector memory CD45RA+ cells. Template for every sorted-subset replicate PCR totaled about 0.2 ug DNA, roughly 30,000 T cell genomes. Data came from immunoSEQ multiplex PCR; TCRdb stores just in-frame clones and leaves some out. Of 550,000 to 650,000 clones in the sample, about 96% were seen once. Sequenced sample: naive CD8+ T cells sorted from blood. This clonotype was obtained from a woman aged 30 to 39 in good health.

In DNA, the CDR3 is TGTGCCAGCAGCTTGGGAGTAGGAGGGCCCCAGCATTTT. It encodes CASSLGVGGPQHF. The chain joins TRBV5-5 to TRBJ1-5; D call uncertain. The V and J ends lost 0 bases and 9 bases respectively, with 10 bases between them. CDR3 length: 13 residues. Germline CDR1 and CDR2: SGHKS and YYEKEE (reference sequence).